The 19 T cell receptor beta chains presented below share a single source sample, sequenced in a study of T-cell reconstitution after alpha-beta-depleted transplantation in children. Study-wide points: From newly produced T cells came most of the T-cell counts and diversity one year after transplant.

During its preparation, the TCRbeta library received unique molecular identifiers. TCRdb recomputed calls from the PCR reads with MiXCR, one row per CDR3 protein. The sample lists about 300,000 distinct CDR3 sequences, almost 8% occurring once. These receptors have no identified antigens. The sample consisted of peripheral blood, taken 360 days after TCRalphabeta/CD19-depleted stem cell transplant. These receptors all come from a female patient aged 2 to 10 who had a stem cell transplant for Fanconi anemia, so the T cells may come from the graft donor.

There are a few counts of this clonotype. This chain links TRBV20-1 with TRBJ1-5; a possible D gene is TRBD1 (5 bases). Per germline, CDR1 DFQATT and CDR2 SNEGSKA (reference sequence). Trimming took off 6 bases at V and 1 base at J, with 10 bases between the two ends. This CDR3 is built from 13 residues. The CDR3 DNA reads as TGCAGTGCACCCCGGGGGAGCAATCAGCCCCAGCATTTT. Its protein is CSAPRGSNQPQHF.

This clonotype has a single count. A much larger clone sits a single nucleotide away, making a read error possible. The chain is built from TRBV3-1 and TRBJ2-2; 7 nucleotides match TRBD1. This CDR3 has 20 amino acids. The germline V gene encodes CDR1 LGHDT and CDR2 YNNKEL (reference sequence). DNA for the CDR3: TGTGCCTGCAGCCCCGTTGGGACAATAACAGGGGTCCTCCTCACCGGGGAGCTGTTTTTT. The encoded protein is CACSPVGTITGVLLTGELFF.

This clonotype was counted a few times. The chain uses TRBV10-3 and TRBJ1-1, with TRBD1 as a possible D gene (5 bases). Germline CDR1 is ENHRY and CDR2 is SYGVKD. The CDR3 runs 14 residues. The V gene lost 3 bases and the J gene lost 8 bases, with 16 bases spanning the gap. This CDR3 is CAISEGRAWGEAFF. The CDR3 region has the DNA TGTGCCATCAGTGAAGGACGGGCTTGGGGGGAAGCTTTCTTT.

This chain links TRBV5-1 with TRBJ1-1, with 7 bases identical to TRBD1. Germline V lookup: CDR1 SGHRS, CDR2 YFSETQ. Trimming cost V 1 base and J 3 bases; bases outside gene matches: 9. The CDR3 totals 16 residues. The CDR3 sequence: CASSLRLGGLYTEAFF. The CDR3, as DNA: TGCGCCAGCAGCTTGCGGTTAGGGGGCCTGTACACTGAAGCTTTCTTT.

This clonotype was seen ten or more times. The CDR3 reads CSVEGGGLAKNIQYF. CDR3 in DNA: TGCAGCGTTGAAGGGGGGGGTTTGGCCAAAAACATTCAGTACTTC. The V and J genes are TRBV29-1 and TRBJ2-4; TRBD2 matches at 7 bases. V shed 1 base and J 1 base; nucleotides not matched to a gene: 4. Germline loops: CDR1 SQVTM, CDR2 ANQGSEA. The CDR3 runs 15 residues.

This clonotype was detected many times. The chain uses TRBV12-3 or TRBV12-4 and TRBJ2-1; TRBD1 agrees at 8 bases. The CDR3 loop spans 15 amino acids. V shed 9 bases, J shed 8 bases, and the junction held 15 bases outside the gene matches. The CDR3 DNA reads TGTGCCAGGACAGGGAAAGGACAGGGCGGTTATGAGCAGTTCTTC. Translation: CARTGKGQGGYEQFF.

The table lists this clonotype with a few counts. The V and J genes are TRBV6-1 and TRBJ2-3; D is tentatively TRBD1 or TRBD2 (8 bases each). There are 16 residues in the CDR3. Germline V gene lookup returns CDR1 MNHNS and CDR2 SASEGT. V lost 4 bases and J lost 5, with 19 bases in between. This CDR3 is CASSAPTGAGGDTQYF. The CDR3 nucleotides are TGTGCCAGCAGTGCCCCGACAGGGGCGGGGGGAGATACGCAGTATTTT.

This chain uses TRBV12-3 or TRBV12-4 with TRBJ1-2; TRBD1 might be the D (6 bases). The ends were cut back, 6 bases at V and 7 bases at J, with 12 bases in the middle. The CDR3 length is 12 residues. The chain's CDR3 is CASSPGQLGYTF. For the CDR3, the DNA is TGTGCCAGCAGCCCAGGACAGCTTGGCTACACCTTC.

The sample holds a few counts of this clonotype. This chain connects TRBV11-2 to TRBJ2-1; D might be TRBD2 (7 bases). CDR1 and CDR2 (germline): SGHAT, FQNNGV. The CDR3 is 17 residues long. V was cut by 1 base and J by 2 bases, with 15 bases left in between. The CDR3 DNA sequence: TGTGCCAGCAGCTTAGTCGGGCGGGGGCCTACCTACAATGAGCAGTTCTTC. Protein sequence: CASSLVGRGPTYNEQFF.

CDR3 sequence (DNA): TGTGCCAGCAGTCGCGACAGGGCCTTAGCCAAAAACATTCAGTACTTC. It specifies CASSRDRALAKNIQYF. The rearrangement uses TRBV2 and TRBJ2-4; 7 nucleotides line up with TRBD1. Germline loops: CDR1 SNHLY, CDR2 FYNNEI. This CDR3 comprises 16 residues. Trimming at V came to 5 bases and at J to 0 bases, leaving 7 bases not matched to a gene.

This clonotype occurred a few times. The CDR3 DNA reads TGTGCCAGCAGCCTCCGAGGGCTTCCGGACAGGGGGTTTAATTCACCCCTCCACTTT. Its protein product is CASSLRGLPDRGFNSPLHF. The V and J genes are TRBV6-2 or TRBV6-3 and TRBJ1-6; TRBD1 matches 10 bases. Trimming cost V 6 bases and J 6 bases; bases outside gene matches: 17. Looked up from germline, CDR1 is MNHEY and CDR2 is SVGEGT. The CDR3 has 19 amino acids.

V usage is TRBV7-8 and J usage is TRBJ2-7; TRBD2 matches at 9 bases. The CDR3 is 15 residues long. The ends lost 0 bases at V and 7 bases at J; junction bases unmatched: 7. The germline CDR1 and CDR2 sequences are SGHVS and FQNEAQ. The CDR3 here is CASSLAVAGEGEQYF. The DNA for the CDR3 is TGTGCCAGCAGCTTAGCAGTAGCGGGAGAGGGGGAGCAGTACTTC.

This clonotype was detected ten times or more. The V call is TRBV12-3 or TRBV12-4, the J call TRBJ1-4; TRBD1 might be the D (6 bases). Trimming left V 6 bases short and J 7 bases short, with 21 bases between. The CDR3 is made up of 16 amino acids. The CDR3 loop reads CASSPFPGQEGEKLFF. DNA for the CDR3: TGTGCCAGCAGCCCCTTCCCGGGACAAGAGGGTGAAAAACTGTTTTTT.

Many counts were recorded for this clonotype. In DNA, the CDR3 is TGTGCCAGCAGTTTTTCAGGGGCCGGCACTGAAGCTTTCTTT. The encoded protein is CASSFSGAGTEAFF. The J gene is TRBJ1-1, the V gene TRBV12-3 or TRBV12-4, with D tentatively TRBD1 (6 bases). The CDR3 loop spans 14 amino acids. Trimming removed 3 bases at V and 4 bases at J, with 12 bases between.

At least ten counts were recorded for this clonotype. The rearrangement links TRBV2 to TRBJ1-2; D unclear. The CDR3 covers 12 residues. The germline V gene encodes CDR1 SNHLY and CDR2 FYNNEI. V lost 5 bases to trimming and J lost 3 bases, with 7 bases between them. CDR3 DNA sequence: TGTGCCAGCAGTAGGGTGGACTATGGCTACACCTTC. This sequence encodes CASSRVDYGYTF.

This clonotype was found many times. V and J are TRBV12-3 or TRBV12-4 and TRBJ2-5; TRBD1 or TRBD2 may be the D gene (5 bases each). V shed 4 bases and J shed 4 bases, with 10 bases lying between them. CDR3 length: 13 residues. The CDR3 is CASSSVGGETQYF. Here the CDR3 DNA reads TGTGCCAGCAGTTCGGTTGGGGGAGAGACCCAGTACTTC.

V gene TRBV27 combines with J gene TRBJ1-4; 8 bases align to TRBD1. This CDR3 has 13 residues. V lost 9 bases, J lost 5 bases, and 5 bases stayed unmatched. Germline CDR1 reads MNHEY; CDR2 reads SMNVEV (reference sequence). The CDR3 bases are TGTGCCAGTGGACAGGGACTAAATGAAAAACTGTTTTTT. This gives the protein CASGQGLNEKLFF.

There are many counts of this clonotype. CDR3 nucleotides: TGCAGTGCAGGTGGGCAGGAGAGTCCAGATACGCAGTATTTT. It translates to CSAGGQESPDTQYF. The chain couples TRBV20-1 to TRBJ2-3, with D hard to call. This CDR3 is built from 14 residues. V lost 6 bases and J lost 4, with 17 bases in between. Germline V gene data show CDR1 as DFQATT and CDR2 as SNEGSKA (reference sequence).

As DNA, the CDR3 is TGTGCCAGCAGCGTAGAGGGACTTCGAGAGCAGTTCTTC. Translated: CASSVEGLREQFF. The chain carries TRBV9 and TRBJ2-1, with D maybe TRBD2 (6 bases). Looked up from germline, CDR1 is SGDLS and CDR2 is YYNGEE. V was pared by 0 bases and J by 10 bases, with 11 bases between. CDR3 length: 13 residues.